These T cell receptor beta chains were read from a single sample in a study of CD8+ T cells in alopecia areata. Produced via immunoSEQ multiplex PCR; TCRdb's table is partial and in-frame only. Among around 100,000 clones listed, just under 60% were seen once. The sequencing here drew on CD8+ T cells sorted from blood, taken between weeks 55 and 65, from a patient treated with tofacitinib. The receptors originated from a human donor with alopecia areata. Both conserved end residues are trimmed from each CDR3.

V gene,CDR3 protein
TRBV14,ASSQVGGGYEQY
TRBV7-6,ASSPGTHEKLF
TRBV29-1,SVETPRGQGSYEQY
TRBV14,ASSQGQGHGTQY
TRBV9,ASGSGAEAF
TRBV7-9,ASSPGPTNEKLF
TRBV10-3,AISESASNQPQH
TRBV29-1,SVEGGRFNEQY
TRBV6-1,ASGDSREQF
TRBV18,ASSPQGTPSYEQY
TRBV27,ASRQGSIQPQH
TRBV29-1,SVEGWGIQETQY
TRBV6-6,ASDRGSPSYEQY
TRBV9,ASSLTSGGTDTQY
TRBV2,ASSSRTGGDSGANVLT
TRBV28,ASSNLLAGFRYEQY
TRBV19,ASSMGQGRDEQF
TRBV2,ASGHTGFTGELF
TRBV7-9,ASSLRQRSQETQY
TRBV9,ASSASGSTDTQY
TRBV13,ASSSVGEPEAF
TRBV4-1,ASSPGPGQGQPQH
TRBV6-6,ASSYESVLAKNIQY
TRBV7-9,ASSNRAVGEKLF
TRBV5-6,ASSFGQGTITEAF
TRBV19,ASSTTRNEQF
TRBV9,ASSVEGVNTEAF
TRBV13,ASSLRDRNYGYT
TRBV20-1,SAGTYEQY